This TCR beta chain was identified in a study of blood T cell repertoires in COVID-19. Profiled with immunoSEQ multiplex PCR; TCRdb holds only in-frame clones, not every one. Among fewer than 200,000 clones listed, roughly 81% were seen once. Germline CDR1 is SNHLY and CDR2 is FYNNEI. This CDR3 spans 15 amino acids. The ends lost 6 bases at V and 3 bases at J; junction bases unmatched: 5. The receptor was isolated from a woman older than 75 with COVID-19, enrolled during active disease. Input material: peripheral blood. The chain combines TRBV2 with TRBJ2-5, with 12 nucleotides matching TRBD2. The DNA of the CDR3 is TGTGCCAGCAGCAAACTAGCGGGGGGAGAAGAGACCCAGTACTTC. The encoded protein is CASSKLAGGEETQYF.